This TCR beta chain was recovered during a study of blood T cell repertoires in COVID-19. About the study: PBMCs, B-cell-depleted T cells, or T cells provided the cDNA or gDNA that made up the material.

Profiled with immunoSEQ multiplex PCR; TCRdb holds only in-frame clones, not every one. The data show tens of thousands of clones, roughly 86% seen once. The CDR3 covers 13 residues. The ends were cut back, 4 bases at V and 4 bases at J, with 11 bases in the middle. Germline CDR1 is WNHNN and CDR2 is SYGVQD (reference sequence). The source of this sequence is a woman aged 80 or over with acute or convalescent COVID-19. V gene TRBV10-1 combines with J gene TRBJ2-7, with D possibly TRBD2 on 5 matching bases. Sequencing used peripheral blood. The CDR3 is CASSAVRGYEQYF. The DNA of the CDR3 is TGCGCCAGCAGTGCGGTCCGGGGATACGAGCAGTACTTC.